These T cell receptor beta chains were read from a single sample in a study of hypomethylating agent response in myelodysplastic syndrome. The table came from immunoSEQ multiplex PCR; TCRdb's copy has only in-frame clones and leaves some out. The sample carries about 4,000 clones, around nine tenths recorded once. The starting material was bone marrow, obtained before or after starting hypomethylating agent treatment for myelodysplastic syndrome (not recorded which). The receptors here all came from a human donor with myelodysplastic syndrome. Each CDR3 is given with its conserved first and last residue. A D gene is named only where the DNA matches it firmly. Only part of the rows carry a size: once, few, many, or a class if the clone is expanded.

clone_size,d_call,j_call,v_call,cdr3_nt,cdr3_aa
.,TRBD2,TRBJ2-1,TRBV7-2,TGTGCCAGCAGCTTAGGACCCGGGACTAGCGGTTACAATGAGCAGTTCTTC,CASSLGPGTSGYNEQFF
.,.,TRBJ2-3,TRBV25-1,TGTGCCAGCAGTGACGGATACACAGATACGCAGTATTTT,CASSDGYTDTQYF
.,.,TRBJ2-3,TRBV6-1,TGTGCCAGCAGTGGCGCCGGCACAGATACGCAGTATTTT,CASSGAGTDTQYF
.,.,TRBJ1-6,TRBV25-1,TGTGCCAGCAGTGAATGGGGCCTGGGGGATTCACCCCTCCACTTT,CASSEWGLGDSPLHF
once,TRBD2,TRBJ2-2,TRBV4-1,TGCGCCAGCAGCCAGGCAGCGGGAAGGGCCGGGGAGCTGTTTTTT,CASSQAAGRAGELFF
.,.,TRBJ1-2,TRBV9,TGTGCCAGCAGCGTAGACAGCCAGAACTATGGCTACACCTTC,CASSVDSQNYGYTF
once,TRBD1,TRBJ1-2,TRBV14,TGTGCCAGCAGCCAGGGGACAGGGCCGAACTATGGCTACACCTTC,CASSQGTGPNYGYTF
.,TRBD1,TRBJ2-7,TRBV13,TGTGCCAGCAGCTTTTCCAGGGACAGCCCCTTGATTGAGCAGTACTTC,CASSFSRDSPLIEQYF
few,.,TRBJ1-2,TRBV7-2,TGTGCCAGCAGCTTAGAGGCGTCTAACTATGGCTACACCTTC,CASSLEASNYGYTF
.,.,TRBJ2-4,TRBV5-8,TGTGCCAGCAGCTTAGGAAACATTCAGTACTTC,CASSLGNIQYF
.,.,TRBJ1-5,TRBV6-4,TGTGCCAGCAGTGACTCAAGGGGGATCGTTTTTGAGCCCCAGCATTTT,CASSDSRGIVFEPQHF
.,TRBD2,TRBJ2-1,TRBV25-1,TGTGCCAGCAGGGAAACCGGGACTAGAAATGAGCAGTTCTTC,CASRETGTRNEQFF
.,TRBD1,TRBJ2-7,TRBV10-3,TGTGCCATCAGGGGGACAGGGAGCAACGAGCAGTACTTC,CAIRGTGSNEQYF
.,.,TRBJ2-3,TRBV27,TGTGCCAGCAGTTTAGAGACGAGGGTCCCTAGCACAGATACGCAGTATTTT,CASSLETRVPSTDTQYF
.,.,TRBJ1-1,TRBV5-4,TGTGCCAGCAGCGCTAGTGGACAGATCACTGAAGCTTTCTTT,CASSASGQITEAFF
few,.,TRBJ2-7,TRBV28,TGTGCCAGCAGTAACGAGCAGTACTTC,CASSNEQYF
.,TRBD2,TRBJ2-7,TRBV4-3,TGCGCCAGCAGCCTTGGGACTAGCCTCTCCTACGAGCAGTACTTC,CASSLGTSLSYEQYF
.,.,TRBJ2-3,TRBV2,TGTGCCAGCAGTGCGACAGATACGCAGTATTTT,CASSATDTQYF
.,TRBD2,TRBJ2-3,TRBV7-2,TGTGCCAGCAGCTCAGAAGAGGGGACTAGCAGATCAGATACGCAGTATTTT,CASSSEEGTSRSDTQYF
.,TRBD2,TRBJ2-1,TRBV7-2,TGTGCCAGCAGCTTAGTGGGTAGCGGGGCAGGAGGTAATGAGCAGTTCTTC,CASSLVGSGAGGNEQFF
.,.,TRBJ1-3,TRBV4-2,TGTGCCAGCAGCCAGTTCAAAACAGGGCTCCAATCTGGAAACACCATATATTTT,CASSQFKTGLQSGNTIYF
.,.,TRBJ2-2,TRBV6-1,TGTGCCAGCAGTGAAATGGCGGCCAACACCGGGGAGCTGTTTTTT,CASSEMAANTGELFF
.,.,TRBJ2-7,TRBV5-4,TGTGCCAGCAGCTTGGTAGGTACCTACGAGCAGTACTTC,CASSLVGTYEQYF
once,TRBD2,TRBJ2-3,TRBV11-3,TGTGCCAGCAGCGAGGGGAGGGAGTCAGATACGCAGTATTTT,CASSEGRESDTQYF
.,TRBD2,TRBJ2-5,TRBV5-1,TGCGCCAGCTGTACGGGGACTAGCGGGAGAGAGACCCAGTACTTC,CASCTGTSGRETQYF
.,TRBD2,TRBJ2-2,TRBV5-1,TGCGCCAGCAGCTTGGAGGCTAGCGGGAGTGGGGAGCTGTTTTTT,CASSLEASGSGELFF
.,.,TRBJ1-6,TRBV10-3,TGTGCCGCCAGACCAGAAGGGGTTTATTCACCCCTCCACTTT,CAARPEGVYSPLHF
.,.,TRBJ1-5,TRBV5-1,TGCGCCAGCAGCTGGGGGGAGGGGGACAATCAGCCCCAGCATTTT,CASSWGEGDNQPQHF
.,.,TRBJ2-7,TRBV9,TGTGCCAGCAGCGTAGCTAGCGCCGACTCCTACGAGCAGTACTTC,CASSVASADSYEQYF
.,.,TRBJ1-2,TRBV7-6,TGTGCCGGACGGAACACGGGCTACACCTTC,CAGRNTGYTF
.,.,TRBJ1-2,TRBV29-1,TGCAGCGTTGATCAGGGTAACTATGGCTACACCTTC,CSVDQGNYGYTF
.,TRBD2,TRBJ2-7,TRBV11-2,TGTGCCAGCAGCTTTTGGACTAGCGGGAGGGAAGAGCAGTACTTC,CASSFWTSGREEQYF
.,.,TRBJ2-5,TRBV11-2,TGTGCCAGCAGCTTAGTTGGGGCCAGGGCCCAGTACTTC,CASSLVGARAQYF
once,TRBD1,TRBJ2-7,TRBV5-1,TGCGCCAGCAGCTTGGGACAGGGGGCGGACGAGCAGTACTTC,CASSLGQGADEQYF
.,.,TRBJ2-5,TRBV7-7,TGTGCCAGCAGCTTGATAGGCCAAGAGACCCAGTACTTC,CASSLIGQETQYF
.,TRBD2,TRBJ2-2,TRBV7-2,TGTGCCAGCAGCCGGGGGGATACGCGGTTCAGGTTTTTT,CASSRGDTRFRFF
once,.,TRBJ1-3,TRBV5-1,TGCGCCAGCAGCCCCGAAGGGACTGGAAACACCATATATTTT,CASSPEGTGNTIYF
.,.,TRBJ2-4,TRBV27,TGTGCCAGCAGTTTAGACTTCCAAGCGGGCATTCAGTACTTC,CASSLDFQAGIQYF